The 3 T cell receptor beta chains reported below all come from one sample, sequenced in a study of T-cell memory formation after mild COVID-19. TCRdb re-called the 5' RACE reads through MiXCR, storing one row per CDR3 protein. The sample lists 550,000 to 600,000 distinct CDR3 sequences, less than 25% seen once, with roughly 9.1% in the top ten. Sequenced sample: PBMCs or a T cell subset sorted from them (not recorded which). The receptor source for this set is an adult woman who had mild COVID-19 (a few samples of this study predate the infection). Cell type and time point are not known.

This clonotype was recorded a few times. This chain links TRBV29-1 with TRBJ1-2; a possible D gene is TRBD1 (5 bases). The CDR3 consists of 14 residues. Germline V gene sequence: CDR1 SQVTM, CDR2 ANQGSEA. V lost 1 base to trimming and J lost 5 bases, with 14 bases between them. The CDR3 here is CSVEGGGRPYGYTF. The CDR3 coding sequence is TGCAGCGTTGAAGGCGGGGGACGGCCGTATGGCTACACCTTC. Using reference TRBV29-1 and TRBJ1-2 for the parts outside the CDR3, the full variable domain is SAVISQKPSRDICQRGTSLTIQCQVDSQVTMMFWYRQQPGQSLTLIATANQGSEATYESGFVIDKFPISRPNLTFSTLTVSNMSPEDSSIYLCSVEGGGRPYGYTFGSGTRLTVV.

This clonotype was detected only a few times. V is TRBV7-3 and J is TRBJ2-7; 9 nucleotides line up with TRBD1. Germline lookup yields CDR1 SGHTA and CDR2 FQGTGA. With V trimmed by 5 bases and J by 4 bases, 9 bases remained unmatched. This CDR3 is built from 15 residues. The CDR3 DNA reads TGTGCCAGCAGCGTGTCGGGACAGGGAAAGTACGAGCAGTACTTC. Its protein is CASSVSGQGKYEQYF.

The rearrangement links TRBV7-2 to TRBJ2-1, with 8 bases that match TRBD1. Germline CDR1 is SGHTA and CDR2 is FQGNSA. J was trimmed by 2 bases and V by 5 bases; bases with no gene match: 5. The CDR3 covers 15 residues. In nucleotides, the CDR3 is TGTGCCAGCAGCCGACAGGGGATCACCTACAATGAGCAGTTCTTC. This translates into CASSRQGITYNEQFF. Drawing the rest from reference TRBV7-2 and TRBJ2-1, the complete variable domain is GAGVSQSPSNKVTEKGKDVELRCDPISGHTALYWYRQSLGQGLEFLIYFQGNSAPDKSGLPSDRFSAERTGGSVSTLTIQRTQQEDSAVYLCASSRQGITYNEQFFGPGTRLTVL.